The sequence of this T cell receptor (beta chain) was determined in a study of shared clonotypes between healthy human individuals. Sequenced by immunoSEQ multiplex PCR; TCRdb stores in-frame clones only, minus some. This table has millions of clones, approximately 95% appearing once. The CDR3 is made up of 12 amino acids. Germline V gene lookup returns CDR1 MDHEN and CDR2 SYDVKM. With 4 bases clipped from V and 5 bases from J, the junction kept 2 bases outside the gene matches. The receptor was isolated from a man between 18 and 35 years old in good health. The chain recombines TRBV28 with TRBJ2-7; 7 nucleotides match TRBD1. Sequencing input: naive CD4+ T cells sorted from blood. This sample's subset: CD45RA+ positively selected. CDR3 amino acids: CASSSGGDEQYF. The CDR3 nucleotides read TGTGCCAGCAGTTCAGGGGGAGACGAGCAGTACTTC. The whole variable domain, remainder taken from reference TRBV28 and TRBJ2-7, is DVKVTQSSRYLVKRTGEKVFLECVQDMDHENMFWYRQDPGLGLRLIYFSYDVKMKEKGDIPEGYSVSREKKERFSLILESASTNQTSMYLCASSSGGDEQYFGPGTRLTVT.